Listed below are T cell receptor beta chains from one sample, sequenced in a study of cytomegalovirus exposure and HLA in healthy donors. Sequencing was performed with immunoSEQ multiplex PCR; in TCRdb, only in-frame clones are kept and a portion is missing. The table gives about 96,000 clones; the top ten clones make up 3% to 4% of it. Source material: PBMCs. Receptors originate from a woman in her thirties in good health and CMV-seronegative. CDR3s leave out the opening cysteine and the closing phenylalanine or tryptophan.

>TRBJ1-4|TRBV7-9
ASSLRLGGDEKLF
>TRBJ1-1|TRBV29-1
SVLTGPDTEAF
>TRBJ2-5|TRBV7-9
ASSLAGPREQY
>TRBJ1-2|TRBV27
ASSLSVYSGYT
>TRBJ2-3|TRBV9
ASSGPSGPSTDTQY
>TRBJ2-4|TRBV7-9
ASSSREGGTKNIQY
>TRBJ2-1|TRBV4-2
ASSPNYNEQF
>TRBJ1-1|TRBV29-1
SVVGASNTEAF
>TRBJ2-5|TRBV10-3
AISDFSGGETQY
>TRBJ2-3|TRBV7-3
ASSASGDGDTQY
>TRBJ2-7|TRBV5-1
ASSTPGTVYEQY
>TRBJ1-5|TRBV9
ASSGQGDQPQH
>TRBJ1-1|TRBV6-1
ASSERNRGTEAF
>TRBJ1-4|TRBV5-1
ASSLNRQGGDEKLF
>TRBJ1-2|TRBV27
ASSLTGGDGGYT
>TRBJ1-1|TRBV7-8
ASSFREDTEAF
>TRBJ2-7|TRBV7-7
ASSLGGPSQEQY
>TRBJ2-1|TRBV5-1
ASSGGLASPYNEQF
>TRBJ1-1|TRBV11-3
ASSLGTTMNTEAF
>TRBJ2-7|TRBV18
ASSPWTGAPYEQY
>TRBJ2-3|TRBV5-4
ASSRTSGYTDTQY
>TRBJ1-3|TRBV6-1
ASSVRGPANTIY
>TRBJ1-3|TRBV6-1
ASSSPQGSGNTIY
>TRBJ2-7|TRBV11-2
ASSRPAASSSYEQY
>TRBJ1-3|TRBV28
ASSPGGSGNTIY
>TRBJ2-3|TRBV18
ASSPPVGGAQFTDTQY
>TRBJ2-3|TRBV5-1
ASSLEGLAADTQY
>TRBJ2-6|TRBV5-5
ARTGPTLSGANVLT
>TRBJ1-1|TRBV11-2
ASSYRTGRVGNTEAF
>TRBJ1-1|TRBV12-2
ASRFPGQGDTEAF
>TRBJ1-1|TRBV7-9
ASSQITGGPEAF
>TRBJ2-1|TRBV5-4
ASSPTSGLRNEQF
>TRBJ1-5|TRBV21-1
ASSPYNSSNQPQH
>TRBJ1-2|TRBV7-8
ASTGQGGYGYT
>TRBJ2-1|TRBV5-1
ASSEIAGGPDEQF
>TRBJ1-2|TRBV5-1
ASSLAGRSGYT
>TRBJ1-1|TRBV6-1
ASQFRGKDTEAF
>TRBJ2-3|TRBV30
AWSRNGGSTDTQY
>TRBJ2-7|TRBV19
ASSKGQDSYEQY
>TRBJ1-2|TRBV6-1
ARGGAGNGYT
>TRBJ2-3|TRBV5-1
ASFWGDRVRDTQY